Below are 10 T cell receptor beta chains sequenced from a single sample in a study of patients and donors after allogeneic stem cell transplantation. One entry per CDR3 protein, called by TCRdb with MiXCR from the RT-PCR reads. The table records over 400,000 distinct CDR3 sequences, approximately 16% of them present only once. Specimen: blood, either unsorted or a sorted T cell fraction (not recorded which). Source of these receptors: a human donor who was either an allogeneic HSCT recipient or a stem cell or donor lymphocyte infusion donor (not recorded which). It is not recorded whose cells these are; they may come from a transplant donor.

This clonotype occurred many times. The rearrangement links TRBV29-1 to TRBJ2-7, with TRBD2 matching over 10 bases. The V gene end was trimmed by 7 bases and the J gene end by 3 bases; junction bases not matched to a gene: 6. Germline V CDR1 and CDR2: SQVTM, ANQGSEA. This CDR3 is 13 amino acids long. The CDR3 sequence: CSARAGGNYEQYF. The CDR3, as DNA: TGCAGCGCCCGAGCGGGAGGGAACTACGAGCAGTACTTC.

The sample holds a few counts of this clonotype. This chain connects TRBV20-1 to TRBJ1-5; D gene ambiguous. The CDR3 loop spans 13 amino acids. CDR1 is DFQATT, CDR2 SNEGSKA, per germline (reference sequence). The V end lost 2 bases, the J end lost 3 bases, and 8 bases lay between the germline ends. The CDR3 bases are TGCAGTGCTAGATTACGGCTCAATCAGCCCCAGCATTTT. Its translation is CSARLRLNQPQHF.

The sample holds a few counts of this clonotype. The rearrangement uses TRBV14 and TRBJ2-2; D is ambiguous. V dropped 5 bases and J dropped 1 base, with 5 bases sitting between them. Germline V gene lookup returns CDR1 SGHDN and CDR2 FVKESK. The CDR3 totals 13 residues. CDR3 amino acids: CASSIVNTGELFF. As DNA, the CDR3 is TGTGCCAGCAGCATAGTGAACACCGGGGAGCTGTTTTTT. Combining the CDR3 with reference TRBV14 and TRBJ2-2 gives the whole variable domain EAGVTQFPSHSVIEKGQTVTLRCDPISGHDNLYWYRRVMGKEIKFLLHFVKESKQDESGMPNNRFLAERTGGTYSTLKVQPAELEDSGVYFCASSIVNTGELFFGEGSRLTVL.

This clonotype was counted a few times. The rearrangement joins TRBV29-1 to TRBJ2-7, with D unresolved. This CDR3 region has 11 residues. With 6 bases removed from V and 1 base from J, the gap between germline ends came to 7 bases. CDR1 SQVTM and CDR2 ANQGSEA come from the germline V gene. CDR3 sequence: CSVEQSYEQYF. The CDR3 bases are TGCAGCGTGGAGCAGTCCTACGAGCAGTACTTC.

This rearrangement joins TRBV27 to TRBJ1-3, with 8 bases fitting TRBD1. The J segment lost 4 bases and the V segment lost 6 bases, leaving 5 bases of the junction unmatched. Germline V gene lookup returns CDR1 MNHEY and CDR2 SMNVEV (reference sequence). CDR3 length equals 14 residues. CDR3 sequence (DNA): TGTGCCAGCAGCTCGGACAGGGACGGAAACACCATATATTTT. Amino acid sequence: CASSSDRDGNTIYF.

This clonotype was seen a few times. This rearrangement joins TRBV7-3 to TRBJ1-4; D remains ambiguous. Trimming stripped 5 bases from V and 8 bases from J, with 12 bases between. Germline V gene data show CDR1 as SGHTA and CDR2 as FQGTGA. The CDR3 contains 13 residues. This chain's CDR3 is CASSRTAGEKLFF. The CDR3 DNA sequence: TGTGCCAGCAGCAGGACTGCGGGGGAAAAACTGTTTTTT.

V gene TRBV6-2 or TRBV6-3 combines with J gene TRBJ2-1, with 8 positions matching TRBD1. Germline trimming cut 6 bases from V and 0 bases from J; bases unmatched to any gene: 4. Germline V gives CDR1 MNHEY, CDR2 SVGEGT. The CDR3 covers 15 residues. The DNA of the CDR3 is TGTGCCAGCAGAAGGGGACAGGTCTCCTACAATGAGCAGTTCTTC. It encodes CASRRGQVSYNEQFF.

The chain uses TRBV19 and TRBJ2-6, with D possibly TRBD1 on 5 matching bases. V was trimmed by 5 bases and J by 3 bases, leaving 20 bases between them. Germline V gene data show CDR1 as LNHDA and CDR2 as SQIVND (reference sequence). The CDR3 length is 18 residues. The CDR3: CASSRFFIQRGGANVLTF. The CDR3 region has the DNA TGTGCCAGTAGTCGTTTTTTTATCCAAAGGGGTGGGGCCAACGTCCTGACTTTC.

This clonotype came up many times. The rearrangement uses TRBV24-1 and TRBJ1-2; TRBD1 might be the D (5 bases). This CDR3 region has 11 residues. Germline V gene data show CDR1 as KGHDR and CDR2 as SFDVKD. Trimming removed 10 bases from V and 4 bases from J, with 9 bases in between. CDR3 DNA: TGTGCCACAGACAGCGGCTATGGCTACACCTTC. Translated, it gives CATDSGYGYTF.

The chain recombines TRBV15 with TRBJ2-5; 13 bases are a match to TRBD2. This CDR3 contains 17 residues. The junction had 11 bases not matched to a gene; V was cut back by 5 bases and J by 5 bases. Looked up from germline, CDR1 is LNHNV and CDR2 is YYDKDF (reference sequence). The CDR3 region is CATSPTSGRAGRETQYF. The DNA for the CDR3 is TGTGCCACCAGCCCAACTAGCGGGAGGGCGGGAAGGGAGACCCAGTACTTC.